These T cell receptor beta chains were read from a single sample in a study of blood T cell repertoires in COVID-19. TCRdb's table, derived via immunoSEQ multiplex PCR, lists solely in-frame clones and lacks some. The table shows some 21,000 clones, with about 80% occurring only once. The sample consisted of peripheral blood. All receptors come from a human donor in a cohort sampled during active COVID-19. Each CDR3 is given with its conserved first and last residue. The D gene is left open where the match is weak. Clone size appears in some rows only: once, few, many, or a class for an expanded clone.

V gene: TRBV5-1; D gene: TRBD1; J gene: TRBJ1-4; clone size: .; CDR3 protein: CASSLQGASTNEKLFF; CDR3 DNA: TGCGCCAGCAGCCTACAGGGGGCGTCAACTAATGAAAAACTGTTTTTT
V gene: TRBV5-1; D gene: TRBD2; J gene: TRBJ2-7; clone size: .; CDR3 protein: CASSTASGTPEQYF; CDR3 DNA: TGCGCCAGCAGCACGGCTAGCGGCACACCCGAGCAGTACTTC
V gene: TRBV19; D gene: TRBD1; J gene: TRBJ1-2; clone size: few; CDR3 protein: CASSIIWGRTGANYGYTF; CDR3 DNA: TGTGCCAGTAGTATAATTTGGGGCCGGACAGGAGCTAACTATGGCTACACCTTC
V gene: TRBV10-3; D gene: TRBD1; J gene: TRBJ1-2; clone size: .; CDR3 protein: CAISESDRAGGYTF; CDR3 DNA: TGTGCCATCAGTGAGTCTGACAGGGCCGGTGGCTACACCTTC
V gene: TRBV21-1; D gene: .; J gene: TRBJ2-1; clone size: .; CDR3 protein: CASSRCYRASYNEQFF; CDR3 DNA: TGTGCCAGCAGCCGTTGCTACAGGGCATCCTACAATGAGCAGTTCTTC
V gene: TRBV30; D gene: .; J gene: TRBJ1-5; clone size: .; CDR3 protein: CAWSVKGMGKQPQHF; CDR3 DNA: TGTGCCTGGAGTGTAAAGGGGATGGGGAAGCAGCCCCAGCATTTT
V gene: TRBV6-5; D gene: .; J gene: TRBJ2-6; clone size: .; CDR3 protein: CASTRGSGANVLTF; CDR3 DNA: TGTGCCAGCACTCGGGGGTCTGGGGCCAACGTCCTGACTTTC
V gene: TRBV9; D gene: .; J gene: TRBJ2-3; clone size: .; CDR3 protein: CASSAMTESTDTQYF; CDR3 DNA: TGTGCCAGCAGCGCGATGACGGAGAGCACAGATACGCAGTATTTT
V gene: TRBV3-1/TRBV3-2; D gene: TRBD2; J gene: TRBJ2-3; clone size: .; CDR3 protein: CASSPYSGVSTDTQYF; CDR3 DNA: TGTGCCAGCAGCCCCTATAGCGGGGTTAGCACAGATACGCAGTATTTT
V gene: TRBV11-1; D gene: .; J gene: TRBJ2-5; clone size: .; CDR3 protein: CASSFAGRETQYF; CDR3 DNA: TGTGCCAGCAGCTTCGCTGGCAGGGAGACCCAGTACTTC